This T cell receptor beta chain is from a study of patients and donors after allogeneic stem cell transplantation. Germline assignment: CDR1 DFQATT and CDR2 SNEGSKA (reference sequence). V lost 0 bases, J lost 6 bases, and 8 bases lay in between. This CDR3 is 12 amino acids long. TCRdb used MiXCR to reprocess the RT-PCR reads, holding one entry per CDR3 protein. The sample yields more than 150,000 distinct CDR3 sequences, 40% to 45% seen once. The sample consisted of blood, either unsorted or a sorted T cell fraction (not recorded which). The chain is built from TRBV20-1 and TRBJ1-2; D remains ambiguous. The source of this sequence is a human donor who was either an allogeneic HSCT recipient or a stem cell or donor lymphocyte infusion donor (not recorded which). It is not recorded whose cells these are; they may come from a transplant donor. CDR3 DNA: TGCAGTGCTAGAGATGAGGGTAATGGCTACACCTTC. As protein: CSARDEGNGYTF.